The T cell receptor (beta chain) described here comes from a study of beta chain features in type 1 diabetes. Study at large: Examination spanned 90 million to 140 million sorted cells from all samples. Overall study findings and caveats: Researchers report that Type 1 diabetes patients had moderately but significantly shorter TCRB CDR3s across all four CD4+ subsets. Naive, central memory and Treg TCRB repertoires seemed to resemble each other more closely in patients than they did in healthy donors.

All sorted populations exceeded 95% purity. The CDR3 consists of 16 residues. V lost 0 bases, J lost 2 bases, and 3 bases stayed unmatched. Per the germline V gene, CDR1 is LGHNA and CDR2 is YSLEER. Regarding this clone: Its target is unknown.

Every bit of the isolated RNA underwent reverse transcription, so sequencing read expressed TCRB transcripts. Sequencing was performed with immunoSEQ multiplex PCR; in TCRdb, only in-frame clones are kept and a portion is missing. The data contain under 400,000 clones, around an eighth of them seen just once; the ten biggest clones take up 0.01%. The chain carries TRBV4-3 and TRBJ2-2; TRBD2 matches 7 bases. Source material: naive CD4+ T cells from blood. This clonotype was sampled from a woman aged 18 to 35 with type 1 diabetes. The CDR3 is CASSQDGRANTGELFF. In DNA, the CDR3 is TGCGCCAGCAGCCAAGATGGGAGGGCTAACACCGGGGAGCTGTTTTTT.